One sample yielded the 10 T cell receptor beta chains listed below, sequenced in a study of T cells in Graves' hyperthyroidism and ophthalmopathy. Amplification yielded TCR beta CDR3 regions, with RNA transcripts as the source. The primer set for the first-round RT-PCR of the TCR CDR3 was HTBI. TCRdb passed the multiplex PCR reads through MiXCR, listing each CDR3 protein once. The table lists some 600,000 distinct CDR3 sequences, approximately 13% of them singletons, with 5% to 7% in the top ten. Sample: blood. The receptor set was obtained from a woman aged 25 to 39 with Graves' hyperthyroidism that later progressed to Graves' ophthalmopathy.

The rearrangement joins TRBV29-1 to TRBJ2-7, with 14 nucleotides matching TRBD2. The germline V gene encodes CDR1 SQVTM and CDR2 ANQGSEA. Losses at the gene ends were 4 bases for V and 6 bases for J; bases not matched to a gene: 8. The CDR3 loop spans 15 amino acids. CDR3 sequence: CSVVSGLAGGSEQYF. The CDR3 bases are TGCAGCGTTGTCTCCGGACTAGCGGGAGGCTCCGAGCAGTACTTC.

The CDR3 is CASSLAFSNQPQHF. The CDR3 nucleotides read TGTGCCAGCAGCTTAGCGTTTAGCAATCAGCCCCAGCATTTT. J is TRBJ1-5 and V is TRBV11-2; D is ambiguous. Trimming cost V 1 base and J 0 bases, with 4 bases left between them. The CDR3 extends over 14 amino acids. Germline CDR1 SGHAT, CDR2 FQNNGV.

In its sample, this clonotype was seen many times. The CDR3: CASSVGLSGKGYTF. Written as DNA, the CDR3 is TGTGCCAGCAGCGTAGGCCTTAGCGGGAAGGGCTACACCTTC. This chain links TRBV9 with TRBJ1-2; D remains unclear. The CDR3 has 14 residues. Germline V CDR1 and CDR2: SGDLS, YYNGEE. V lost 0 bases and J lost 8, with 14 bases in between.

This clonotype was observed many times. This rearrangement joins TRBV2 to TRBJ2-6; D is unclear. This CDR3 spans 14 amino acids. Germline V CDR1 and CDR2: SNHLY, FYNNEI. With 8 bases removed from V and 0 bases from J, the gap between germline ends came to 8 bases. The CDR3 DNA follows: TGTGCCAGCTGTACTGACTCTGGGGCCAACGTCCTGACTTTC. It encodes CASCTDSGANVLTF.

J is TRBJ1-1 and V is TRBV28; 7 bases match TRBD1. The ends lost 7 bases at V and 2 bases at J; junction bases unmatched: 10. This CDR3 region has 15 residues. From germline, CDR1 is MDHEN and CDR2 SYDVKM. The CDR3: CASILGGGRNTEAFF. CDR3 sequence (DNA): TGTGCCAGCATCCTGGGAGGGGGCCGTAACACTGAAGCTTTCTTT.

This clonotype has ten or more counts. V is TRBV5-6 and J is TRBJ2-1; possible D gene TRBD1, 6 bases. V was pared by 0 bases and J by 6 bases, with 16 bases between. The CDR3 has 16 amino acids. CDR1 and CDR2 from the germline V gene are SGHDT and YYEEEE. CDR3 sequence (DNA): TGTGCCAGCAGCTTGGGGGGGCTCGGACCTCCCAATGAGCAGTTCTTC. This codes for CASSLGGLGPPNEQFF.

This clonotype was observed many times. The chain joins TRBV29-1 to TRBJ1-5; the D is unclear. Germline V gene sequence: CDR1 SQVTM, CDR2 ANQGSEA. The V end was cut by 7 bases, the J end by 2 bases, with 12 bases between. This CDR3 contains 13 residues. The CDR3 region is CSAQREGNQPQHF. CDR3 nucleotide sequence: TGCAGCGCCCAAAGGGAGGGCAATCAGCCCCAGCATTTT.

This clonotype was observed many times. This chain links TRBV12-3 or TRBV12-4 with TRBJ2-7; TRBD2 agrees at 8 bases. The J segment lost 2 bases and the V segment lost 5 bases, leaving 8 bases of the junction unmatched. There are 15 residues in the CDR3. CDR3 loop: CASSHERETAYEQYF. In DNA, the CDR3 is TGTGCCAGCAGTCATGAGCGGGAGACAGCCTACGAGCAGTACTTC.

This clonotype was counted ten times or more. The chain joins TRBV15 to TRBJ2-7, with 10 bases fitting TRBD1. With 1 base clipped from V and 7 bases from J, the junction kept 4 bases outside the gene matches. Germline CDR1 is LNHNV and CDR2 is YYDKDF (reference sequence). The CDR3 is 14 residues long. Here the CDR3 reads CATSRGQGAEEQYF. CDR3 nucleotides: TGTGCCACCAGCAGAGGACAGGGGGCTGAAGAGCAGTACTTC. Combining the CDR3 with reference TRBV15 and TRBJ2-7 gives the whole variable domain DAMVIQNPRYQVTQFGKPVTLSCSQTLNHNVMYWYQQKSSQAPKLLFHYYDKDFNNEADTPDNFQSRRPNTSFCFLDIRSPGLGDTAMYLCATSRGQGAEEQYFGPGTRLTVT.

This clonotype came up many times. V usage is TRBV24-1 and J usage is TRBJ2-1, with D tentatively TRBD1 (6 bases). Germline CDR1 is KGHDR and CDR2 is SFDVKD. With 2 bases removed from V and 1 base from J, the gap between germline ends came to 11 bases. The CDR3 totals 16 residues. The chain's CDR3 is CATSDSTGISYNEQFF. Here the CDR3 DNA reads TGTGCCACCAGTGATTCAACAGGGATTTCCTACAATGAGCAGTTCTTC.